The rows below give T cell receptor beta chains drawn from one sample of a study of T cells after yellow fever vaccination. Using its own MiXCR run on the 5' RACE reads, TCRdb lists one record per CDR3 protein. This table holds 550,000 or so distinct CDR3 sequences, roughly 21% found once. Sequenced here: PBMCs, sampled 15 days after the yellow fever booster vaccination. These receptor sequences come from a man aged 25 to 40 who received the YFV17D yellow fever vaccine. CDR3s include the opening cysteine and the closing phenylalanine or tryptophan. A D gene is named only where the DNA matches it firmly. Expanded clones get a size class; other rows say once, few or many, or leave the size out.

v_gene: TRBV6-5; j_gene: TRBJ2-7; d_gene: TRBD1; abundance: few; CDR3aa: CASSYSIIDRGTTYEQYF; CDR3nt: TGTGCCAGCAGTTACTCGATCATAGACAGGGGAACCACCTACGAGCAGTACTTC
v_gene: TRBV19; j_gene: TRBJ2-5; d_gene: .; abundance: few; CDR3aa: CASSRGSRPQETQYF; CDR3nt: TGTGCCAGTAGTAGGGGTTCTAGGCCCCAAGAGACCCAGTACTTC
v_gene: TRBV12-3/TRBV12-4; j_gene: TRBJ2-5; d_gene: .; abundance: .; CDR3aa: CASTLVGETQYF; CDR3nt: TGTGCCAGCACCCTGGTGGGAGAGACCCAGTACTTC
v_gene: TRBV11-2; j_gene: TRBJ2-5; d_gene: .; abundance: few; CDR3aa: CASSLARAQETQYF; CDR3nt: TGTGCCAGCAGCTTAGCCCGGGCTCAAGAGACCCAGTACTTC
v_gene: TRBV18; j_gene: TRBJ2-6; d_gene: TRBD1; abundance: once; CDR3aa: CASSEGQGPSGANVLTF; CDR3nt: TGTGCCAGCTCAGAGGGACAGGGACCCTCTGGGGCCAACGTCCTGACTTTC
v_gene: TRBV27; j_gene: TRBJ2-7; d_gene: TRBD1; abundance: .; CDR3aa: CASSLSGQGSRLYF; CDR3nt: TGTGCCAGCAGTTTATCGGGACAGGGAAGCCGGCTGTACTTC
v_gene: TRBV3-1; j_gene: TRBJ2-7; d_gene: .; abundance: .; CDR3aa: CASSHRDNTYEQYF; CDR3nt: TGTGCCAGCAGCCACAGAGACAACACCTACGAGCAGTACTTC
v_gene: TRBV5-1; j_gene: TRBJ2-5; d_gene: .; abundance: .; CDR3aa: CASSGGGAMETQYF; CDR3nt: TGCGCCAGCAGCGGTGGGGGCGCCATGGAGACCCAGTACTTC
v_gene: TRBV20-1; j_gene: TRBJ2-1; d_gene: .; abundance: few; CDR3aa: CSARSAASSYNEQFF; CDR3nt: TGCAGTGCTAGATCGGCGGCAAGCTCCTACAATGAGCAGTTCTTC
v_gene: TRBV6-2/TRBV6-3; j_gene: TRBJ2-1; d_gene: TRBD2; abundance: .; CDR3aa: CASSYWSSGNDEQFF; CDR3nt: TGTGCCAGCAGTTACTGGTCTAGCGGGAATGATGAGCAGTTCTTC
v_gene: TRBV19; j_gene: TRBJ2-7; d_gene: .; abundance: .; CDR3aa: CASSIRGPHEQYF; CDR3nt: TGTGCCAGTAGTATCCGAGGGCCTCACGAGCAGTACTTC
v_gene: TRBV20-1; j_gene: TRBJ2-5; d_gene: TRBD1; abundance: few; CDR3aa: CSARGQTGDHQETQYF; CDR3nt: TGCAGTGCTAGAGGACAGACAGGGGACCACCAAGAGACCCAGTACTTC
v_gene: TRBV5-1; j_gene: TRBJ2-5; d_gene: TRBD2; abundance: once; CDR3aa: CASSLGREEETQYF; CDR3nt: TGCGCCAGCAGCTTGGGACGGGAGGAGGAGACCCAGTACTTC
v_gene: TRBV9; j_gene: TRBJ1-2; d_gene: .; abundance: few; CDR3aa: CASSVEMGRGYGYTF; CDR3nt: TGTGCCAGCAGCGTAGAAATGGGTAGGGGATATGGCTACACCTTC
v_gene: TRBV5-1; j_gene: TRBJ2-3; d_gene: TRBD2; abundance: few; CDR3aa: CASSLDLLSSGSGTDTQYF; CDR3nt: TGCGCCAGCAGCTTGGATTTATTGTCTAGCGGGAGCGGCACAGATACGCAGTATTTT
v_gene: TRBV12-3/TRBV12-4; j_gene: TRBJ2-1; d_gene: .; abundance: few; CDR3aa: CASSFAGQDRNEQFF; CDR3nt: TGTGCCAGCAGTTTCGCGGGGCAAGACCGCAATGAGCAGTTCTTC
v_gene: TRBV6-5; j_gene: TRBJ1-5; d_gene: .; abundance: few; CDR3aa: CASGPQPQHF; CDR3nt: TGTGCCAGCGGCCCCCAGCCCCAGCATTTT
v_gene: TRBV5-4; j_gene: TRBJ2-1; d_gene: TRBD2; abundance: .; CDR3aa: CASSSPGLAGYNEQFF; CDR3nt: TGTGCCAGCAGCTCGCCGGGACTAGCGGGTTACAATGAGCAGTTCTTC
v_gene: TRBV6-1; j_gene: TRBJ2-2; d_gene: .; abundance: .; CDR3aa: CASRAWTGVSGELFF; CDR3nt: TGTGCCAGCCGGGCCTGGACGGGGGTTTCGGGGGAGCTGTTTTTT
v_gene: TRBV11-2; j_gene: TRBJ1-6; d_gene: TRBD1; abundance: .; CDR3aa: CASSSDRTGTRYYNSPLHF; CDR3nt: TGTGCCAGCAGCTCCGACAGGACAGGGACACGTTACTATAATTCACCCCTCCACTTT
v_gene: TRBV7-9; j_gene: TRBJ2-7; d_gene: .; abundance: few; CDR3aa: CASSPQGPRPIF; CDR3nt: TGTGCCAGCAGCCCGCAGGGGCCCAGACCGATTTTC
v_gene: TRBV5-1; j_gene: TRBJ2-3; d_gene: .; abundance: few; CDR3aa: CASSLVSSTDTQYF; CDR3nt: TGTGCCAGCAGTTTAGTGAGTTCCACAGATACGCAGTATTTT
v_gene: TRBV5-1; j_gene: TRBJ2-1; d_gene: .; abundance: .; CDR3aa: CASSPSPGTIYNEQFF; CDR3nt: TGCGCCAGCAGCCCCTCCCCCGGGACAATTTACAATGAGCAGTTCTTC
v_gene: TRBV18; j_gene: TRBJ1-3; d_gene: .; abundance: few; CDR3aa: CASSGQSRNTIYF; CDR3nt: TGTGCCAGCTCAGGACAGTCAAGAAACACCATATATTTT
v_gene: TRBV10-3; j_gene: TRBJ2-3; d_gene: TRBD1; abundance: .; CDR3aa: CAIRDGQGSTDTQYF; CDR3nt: TGTGCCATCAGAGACGGACAGGGGAGCACAGATACGCAGTATTTT
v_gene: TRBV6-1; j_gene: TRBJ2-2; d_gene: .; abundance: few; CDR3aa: CASLGGGITGELFF; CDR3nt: TGTGCCAGCCTGGGTGGAGGAATCACCGGGGAGCTGTTTTTT
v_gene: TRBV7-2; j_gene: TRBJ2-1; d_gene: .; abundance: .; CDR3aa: CASSLRGHEQFF; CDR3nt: TGTGCCAGCAGCTTAAGGGGCCATGAGCAGTTCTTC
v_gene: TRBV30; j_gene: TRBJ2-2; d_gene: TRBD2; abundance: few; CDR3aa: CAWTRLAGVSGELFF; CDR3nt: TGTGCCTGGACTCGACTAGCGGGAGTGTCCGGGGAGCTGTTTTTT
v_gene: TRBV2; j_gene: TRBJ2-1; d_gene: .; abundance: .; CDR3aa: CASSGGFRSYNEQFF; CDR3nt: TGTGCCAGCAGTGGTGGGTTTCGGTCCTACAATGAGCAGTTCTTC
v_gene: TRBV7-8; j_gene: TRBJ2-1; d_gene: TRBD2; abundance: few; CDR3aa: CASSLTSGLSYNEQFF; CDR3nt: TGTGCCAGCAGCTTAACTAGCGGCCTCTCCTACAATGAGCAGTTCTTC
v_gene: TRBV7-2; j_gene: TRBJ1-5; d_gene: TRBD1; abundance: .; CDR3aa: CASSLGTGVNHQPQHF; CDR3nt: TGTGCCAGCAGCTTAGGGACAGGGGTGAACCATCAGCCCCAGCATTTT
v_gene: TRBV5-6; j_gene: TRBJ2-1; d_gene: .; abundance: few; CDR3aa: CASSTLVASSSYNEQFF; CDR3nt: TGTGCCAGCAGCACTTTGGTTGCGTCGAGCTCCTACAATGAGCAGTTCTTC
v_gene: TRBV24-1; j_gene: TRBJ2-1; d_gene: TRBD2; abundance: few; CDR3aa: CATSKTSGSNNEQFF; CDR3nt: TGTGCCACCAGTAAGACTAGCGGGTCCAACAATGAGCAGTTCTTC
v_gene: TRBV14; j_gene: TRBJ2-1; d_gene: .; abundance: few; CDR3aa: CASSQTTRLNEQFF; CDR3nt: TGTGCCAGCAGCCAAACGACTAGGCTCAATGAGCAGTTCTTC
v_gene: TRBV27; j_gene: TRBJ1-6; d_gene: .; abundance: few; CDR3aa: CASSLGPNSPLHF; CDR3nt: TGTGCCAGCAGTTTAGGGCCGAATTCACCCCTCCACTTT
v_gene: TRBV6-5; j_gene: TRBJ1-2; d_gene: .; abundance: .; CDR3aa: CASSYQGPYGYTF; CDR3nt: TGTGCCAGCAGTTATCAGGGCCCCTATGGCTACACCTTC
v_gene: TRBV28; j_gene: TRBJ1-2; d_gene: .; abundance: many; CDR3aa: CASSRRQQGLWGYTF; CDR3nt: TGTGCCAGCAGTAGAAGACAACAGGGCCTGTGGGGCTACACCTTC
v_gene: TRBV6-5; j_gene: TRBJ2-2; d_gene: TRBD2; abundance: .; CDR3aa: CAGRLAGTGELFF; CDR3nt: TGTGCCGGAAGACTAGCGGGGACCGGGGAGCTGTTTTTT
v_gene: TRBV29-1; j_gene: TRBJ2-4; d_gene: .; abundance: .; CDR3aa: CSVGGTALAKNIQYF; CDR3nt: TGCAGCGTTGGCGGGACAGCTCTAGCCAAAAACATTCAGTACTTC
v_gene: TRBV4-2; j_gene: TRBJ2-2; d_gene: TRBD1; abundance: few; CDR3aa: CASSQSLQGRELFF; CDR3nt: TGTGCCAGCAGCCAGAGCCTACAGGGGCGGGAGCTGTTTTTT
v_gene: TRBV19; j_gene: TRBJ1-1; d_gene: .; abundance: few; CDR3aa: CASRGRGAGAEAFF; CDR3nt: TGTGCCAGTAGGGGACGGGGGGCAGGCGCTGAAGCTTTCTTT
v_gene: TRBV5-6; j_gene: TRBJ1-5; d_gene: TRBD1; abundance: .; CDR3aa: CASSQGQGAQPQHF; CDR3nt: TGTGCCAGCAGCCAAGGACAGGGGGCTCAGCCCCAGCATTTT